Included here is one T cell receptor beta chain sequence, with context. Its specificity is unknown. CDR3 length: 13 amino acids. The junction had 7 bases not matched to a gene; V was cut back by 8 bases and J by 5 bases. In germline, CDR1 is SGHTA, CDR2 FQGTGA. The data are from a study of spatial heterogeneity in lung cancer. Whole-study context: Bulk RNA-seq from matched material yielded a T cell module score that correlated strongly with TCR transcript counts in tumor regions. General observations from the study: Tumors with more nonsynonymous mutations had more expanded intratumoral alpha and beta TCRs. Ubiquitous and regional nonsynonymous mutation counts were tracked by ubiquitous and regional expanded TCR counts, respectively.

MiXCR, run by TCRdb on the 5' RACE reads, gives a single entry per CDR3 protein. Of about 5,600 distinct CDR3 sequences listed, around 7.7% are singletons. Time point reported: sample taken at primary tumor resection. The approximately 78 donors had untreated early-stage non-small cell lung cancer. Whole RNA, isolated from tumor, nontumor lung or frozen PBMC, was sequenced without prior sorting. This chain links TRBV7-3 with TRBJ2-3; 7 positions match TRBD2. The specimen was lung tumor tissue, collected at surgery. The receptor was derived from a female donor with early-stage non-small cell lung cancer. CDR3 in DNA: TGTGCCAGCGGGAGGGCCGTTGGAGATACGCAGTATTTT. Residues: CASGRAVGDTQYF.